This T cell receptor (beta chain) was sequenced for a study of T cell responses to AZD1222 COVID-19 vaccine. The method was immunoSEQ multiplex PCR; TCRdb's version includes in-frame clones alone and lacks a portion of them. The sample shows 120,000 or so clones, approximately 92% of them seen only once. CDR1 and CDR2 (germline): MNHEY, SMNVEV (reference sequence). The CDR3 has 14 residues. V lost 5 bases, J lost 1 base, and 4 bases stayed unmatched. This chain uses TRBV27 with TRBJ1-1; 7 bases agree with TRBD1. The sequencing used peripheral blood, collected 28 days after the second AZD1222 dose. This receptor was taken from an adult who received the AZD1222 COVID-19 vaccine. The DNA of the CDR3 is TGTGCCAGCAGTACGGGGACAGCGAACACTGAAGCTTTCTTT. It translates to CASSTGTANTEAFF.